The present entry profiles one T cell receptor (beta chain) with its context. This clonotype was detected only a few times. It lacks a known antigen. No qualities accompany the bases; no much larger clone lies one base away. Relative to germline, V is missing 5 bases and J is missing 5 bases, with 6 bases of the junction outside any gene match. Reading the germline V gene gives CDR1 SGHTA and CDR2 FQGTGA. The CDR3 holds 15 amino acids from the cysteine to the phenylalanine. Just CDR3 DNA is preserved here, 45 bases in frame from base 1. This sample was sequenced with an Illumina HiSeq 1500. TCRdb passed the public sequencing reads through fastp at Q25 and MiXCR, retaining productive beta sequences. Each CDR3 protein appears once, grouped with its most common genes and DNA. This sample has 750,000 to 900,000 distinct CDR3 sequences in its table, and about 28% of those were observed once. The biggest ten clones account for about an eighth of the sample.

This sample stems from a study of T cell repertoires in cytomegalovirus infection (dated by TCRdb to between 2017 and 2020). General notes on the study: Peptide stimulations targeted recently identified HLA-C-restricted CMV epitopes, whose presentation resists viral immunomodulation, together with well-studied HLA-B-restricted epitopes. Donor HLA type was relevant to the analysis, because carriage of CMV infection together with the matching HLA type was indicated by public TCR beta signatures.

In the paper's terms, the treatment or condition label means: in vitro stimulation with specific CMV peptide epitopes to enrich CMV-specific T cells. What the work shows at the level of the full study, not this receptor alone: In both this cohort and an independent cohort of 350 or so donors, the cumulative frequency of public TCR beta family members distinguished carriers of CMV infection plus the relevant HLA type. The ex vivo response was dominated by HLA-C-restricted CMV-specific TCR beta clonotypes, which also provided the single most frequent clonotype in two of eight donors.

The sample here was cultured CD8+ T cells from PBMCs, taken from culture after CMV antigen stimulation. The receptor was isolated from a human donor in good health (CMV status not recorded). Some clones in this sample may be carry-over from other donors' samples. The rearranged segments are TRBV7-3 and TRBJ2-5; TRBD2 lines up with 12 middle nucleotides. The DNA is TGTGCCAGCAGCCACAGACTAGCGGGGGTGGAGACCCAGTACTTC. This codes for CASSHRLAGVETQYF.